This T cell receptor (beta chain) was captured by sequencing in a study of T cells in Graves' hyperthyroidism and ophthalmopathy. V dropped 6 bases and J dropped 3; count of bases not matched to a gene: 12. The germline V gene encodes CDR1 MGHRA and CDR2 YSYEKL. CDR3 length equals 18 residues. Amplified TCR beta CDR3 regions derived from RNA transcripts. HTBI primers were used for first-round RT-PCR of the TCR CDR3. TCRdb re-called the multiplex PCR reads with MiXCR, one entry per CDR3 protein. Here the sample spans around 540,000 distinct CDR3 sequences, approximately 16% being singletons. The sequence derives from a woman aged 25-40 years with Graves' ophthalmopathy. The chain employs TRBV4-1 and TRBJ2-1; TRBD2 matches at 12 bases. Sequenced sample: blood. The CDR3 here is CASRAGTSGRGGYNEQFF. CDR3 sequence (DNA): TGCGCCAGCAGGGCCGGGACTAGCGGGCGAGGCGGCTACAATGAGCAGTTCTTC.